Each of the 25 T cell receptor beta chains below was sequenced from the same sample in a study of blood T cell repertoires in COVID-19. TCRdb's copy holds only in-frame clones and misses some; the assay was immunoSEQ multiplex PCR. The sample gives some 330,000 clones, approximately 89% of which show up once; over 4.5% is in the top ten. Sequencing used PBMCs or T cells enriched from blood (not recorded which). These TCRs come from a man aged 25-45 years who had recovered from COVID-19.

This clone was detected only a few times. The DNA for the CDR3 is TGTGCCACCATTACCACGGGACAGGGGAACAATGAGCAGTTCTTC. As protein: CATITTGQGNNEQFF. This rearrangement joins TRBV28 to TRBJ2-1; TRBD1 aligns across 10 bases. The CDR3 spans 15 residues. V was pared by 10 bases and J by 5 bases, with 11 bases of the junction left unmatched. The germline CDR1 and CDR2 sequences are MDHEN and SYDVKM.

The DNA of the CDR3 is TGTGCCAGCAGCCCGCCGGGACAGGGTTACTATGGCTACACCTTC. As protein: CASSPPGQGYYGYTF. The chain joins TRBV28 to TRBJ1-2, with TRBD1 identical over 9 bases. The CDR3 is 15 amino acids. Germline V gives CDR1 MDHEN, CDR2 SYDVKM. The junction had 8 bases not matched to a gene; V was cut back by 6 bases and J by 3 bases.

This clone occurred once. The germline gene is not matched at one end of the junction; a read error may be the cause. The chain recombines TRBV3-1 (or the pseudogene TRBV3-2) with TRBJ2-3; 10 nucleotides match TRBD2. In germline, CDR1 is LGHDT, CDR2 YNNKEL (reference sequence). This CDR3 contains 15 residues. CDR3 amino acids: CASTQLAGSTDTQYF. The CDR3 bases are TGTGCCAGCACCCAACTAGCGGGGAGCACAGATACGCAGTATTTT.

The genes are TRBV7-6 and TRBJ2-3, with TRBD2 matching 9 bases. The germline CDR1 and CDR2 sequences are SGHVS and FNYEAQ. CDR3 size: 16 residues. Unmatched junction bases numbered 8, after V lost 1 base and J lost 6 bases. The DNA for the CDR3 is TGTGCCAGCAGCTTAGAACCAGCGGGGGGACCCGATACGCAGTATTTT. Translated: CASSLEPAGGPDTQYF.

The chain uses TRBV6-5 and TRBJ2-7; D remains ambiguous. The germline V gene has CDR1 MNHEY and CDR2 SVGAGI. Trimming cost V 6 bases and J 3 bases, with 6 bases left between them. CDR3 length: 11 residues. The CDR3 DNA sequence: TGTGCCAGCAGCCACAGCTACGAGCAGTACTTC. Translated, it gives CASSHSYEQYF.

V and J are TRBV6-4 and TRBJ2-1; 12 nucleotides match TRBD2. Trimming removed 5 bases from V and 4 bases from J; junction bases left unmatched: 3. Per germline, CDR1 MRHNA and CDR2 SNTAGT. The CDR3 runs to 15 residues. CDR3 coding DNA: TGTGCCAGCAGTCTAGCGGGGGGGAATTACAATGAGCAGTTCTTC. This codes for CASSLAGGNYNEQFF.

CDR3 amino acids: CASSPGTEGRTQYF. The DNA for the CDR3 is TGTGCCAGCAGTCCTGGGACAGAAGGTCGAACGCAGTATTTT. The chain is built from TRBV27 and TRBJ2-3; 7 nucleotides match TRBD1. The germline CDR1 and CDR2 sequences are MNHEY and SMNVEV (reference sequence). J gave up 9 bases and V 5 bases, and 11 bases lay outside the gene matches. The CDR3 consists of 14 residues.

This chain uses TRBV10-3 with TRBJ2-7; 8 bases align to TRBD1. V trimming: 4 bases; J trimming: 4 bases; junction bases outside the gene matches: 12. Germline V gives CDR1 ENHRY, CDR2 SYGVKD. This CDR3 is built from 16 residues. The CDR3 coding sequence is TGTGCCATCAGTGTTAACCCCCAGGGGGCAATGTACGAGCAGTACTTC. Translating gives CAISVNPQGAMYEQYF.

The chain has TRBV4-1 and TRBJ1-3; D remains unclear. This CDR3 comprises 14 residues. With 1 base removed from V and 4 bases from J, the gap between germline ends came to 8 bases. Germline V CDR1 and CDR2: MGHRA, YSYEKL. The CDR3 nucleotides read TGCGCCAGCAGCCAAGGACTTCGGGGAAACACCATATATTTT. It specifies CASSQGLRGNTIYF.

This rearrangement joins TRBV5-1 to TRBJ1-5, with 8 bases aligning to TRBD1. Trimming took 4 bases from V and 0 from J; bases not matched to a gene: 6. The CDR3 length is 16 residues. Germline CDR1 SGHRS, CDR2 YFSETQ. The CDR3 spells CASSRTGSYSNQPQHF. CDR3 bases: TGCGCCAGCAGCCGGACAGGGTCATATAGCAATCAGCCCCAGCATTTT.

Comment on this clone: At the DNA level, this CDR3 is encoded by other sequences in the same sample as well. The chain is built from TRBV3-1 (or the pseudogene TRBV3-2) and TRBJ1-3; possibly TRBD1 for D (5 bases). Germline loops: CDR1 LGHDT, CDR2 YNNKEL (reference sequence). Trimming removed 1 base at V and 0 bases at J, with 7 bases between. This CDR3 region has 15 residues. CDR3 sequence: CASSQAGNSGNTIYF. The CDR3 DNA reads TGTGCCAGCAGCCAAGCAGGGAACTCTGGAAACACCATATATTTT.

The chain carries TRBV15 and TRBJ2-2; tentative D call: TRBD1 (5 bases). Germline V CDR1 and CDR2: LNHNV, YYDKDF (reference sequence). The V end lost 1 base, the J end lost 3 bases, and 9 bases lay between the germline ends. The CDR3 length is 15 residues. The CDR3 DNA follows: TGTGCCACCAGCAGAGGACAGAGAGACACCGGGGAGCTGTTTTTT. This translates into CATSRGQRDTGELFF.

This chain uses TRBV5-1 with TRBJ1-6; 7 nucleotides align to TRBD1. The CDR3 sequence is 15 residues long. In germline, CDR1 is SGHRS, CDR2 YFSETQ. J gave up 8 bases and V 0 bases, and 5 bases lay outside the gene matches. The CDR3 reads CASSLAGDSYSPLHF. The CDR3, as DNA: TGCGCCAGCAGCTTGGCCGGGGACAGCTATTCACCCCTCCACTTT.

This clone was observed many times. The chain employs TRBV7-9 and TRBJ2-7; the D gene is possibly TRBD1 (5 bases). V shed 1 base and J shed 1 base, with 14 bases lying between them. From germline, CDR1 is SEHNR and CDR2 FQNEAQ (reference sequence). CDR3 size: 16 residues. CDR3 bases: TGTGCCAGCAGCTTAGTCGTAGGGGATGGTTCCTACGAGCAGTACTTC. It encodes CASSLVVGDGSYEQYF.

The rearrangement uses TRBV30 and TRBJ2-2, with D maybe TRBD1 (7 bases). CDR3 size: 15 residues. The V end was cut by 5 bases, the J end by 2 bases, with 15 bases between. Germline assignment: CDR1 GTSNPN and CDR2 SVGIG (reference sequence). CDR3: CAWAGGRVNTGELFF. As DNA, the CDR3 is TGTGCCTGGGCAGGGGGGCGAGTCAACACCGGGGAGCTGTTTTTT.

The rearrangement uses TRBV28 and TRBJ2-5; TRBD2 matches at 7 bases. V shed 0 bases and J 1 base; nucleotides not matched to a gene: 5. Germline CDR1 reads MDHEN; CDR2 reads SYDVKM. The CDR3 loop spans 16 amino acids. The chain's CDR3 is CASSLWDGRSQETQYF. CDR3 bases: TGTGCCAGCAGTTTATGGGACGGGAGGTCCCAAGAGACCCAGTACTTC.

Notes on this clone: Other DNA sequences in this specimen translate into the identical CDR3. The chain is built from TRBV6-5 and TRBJ2-7, with 7 bases matching TRBD2. The V gene end was trimmed by 2 bases and the J gene end by 0 bases; junction bases not matched to a gene: 4. CDR3 size: 15 residues. Per germline, CDR1 MNHEY and CDR2 SVGAGI. CDR3 sequence reads: CASSYSGTSSYEQYF. The CDR3 DNA reads TGTGCCAGCAGTTACAGCGGGACGAGCTCCTACGAGCAGTACTTC.

The genes are TRBV11-2 and TRBJ1-6, with D maybe TRBD1 (6 bases). CDR1 is SGHAT and CDR2 is FQNNGV in the germline V gene. Trimming removed 1 base from V and 3 bases from J, with 13 bases in between. CDR3 length: 17 residues. CDR3 sequence reads: CASSLGARQDYNSPLHF. CDR3 nucleotides: TGTGCCAGCAGCTTAGGCGCCAGACAGGACTATAATTCACCCCTCCACTTT.

This chain connects TRBV4-1 to TRBJ1-5; 9 positions match TRBD1. After removal of 1 base from V and 7 bases from J, the junction contained 5 bases not matched to a gene. Germline-derived CDR1 and CDR2 are MGHRA and YSYEKL. The CDR3 covers 15 residues. CDR3 sequence reads: CASSQAGQGPQPQHF. CDR3 coding DNA: TGCGCCAGCAGCCAAGCGGGACAGGGTCCCCAGCCCCAGCATTTT.

A single count supports this clone. Other DNA sequences in this sample translate to the same CDR3. CDR3 amino acids: CASSTGLAGTGELFF. CDR3 coding DNA: TGTGCCAGTAGTACCGGACTAGCGGGAACCGGGGAGCTGTTTTTT. The chain links TRBV19 to TRBJ2-2; 12 nucleotides match TRBD2. With V trimmed by 4 bases and J by 5 bases, 2 bases remained unmatched. The CDR3 has 15 amino acids. Germline-derived CDR1 and CDR2 are LNHDA and SQIVND (reference sequence). Supplemented by reference TRBV19 and TRBJ2-2, the full variable domain reads DGGITQSPKYLFRKEGQNVTLSCEQNLNHDAMYWYRQDPGQGLRLIYYSQIVNDFQKGDIAEGYSVSREKKESFPLTVTSAQKNPTAFYLCASSTGLAGTGELFFGEGSRLTVL.

This chain connects TRBV5-8 to TRBJ2-5; D gene uncertain. The CDR3 sequence is 12 residues long. The V gene lost 0 bases and the J gene lost 2 bases, with 2 bases spanning the gap. Germline values: CDR1 SGHTS, CDR2 YDEGEE. CDR3 protein: CASSLVQETQYF. For the CDR3, the DNA is TGTGCCAGCAGCTTGGTACAAGAGACCCAGTACTTC.

The chain uses TRBV3-1 (or the pseudogene TRBV3-2) and TRBJ2-5, with no clear D. V lost 4 bases and J lost 2, with 8 bases in between. This CDR3 comprises 13 residues. Germline V gene lookup returns CDR1 LGHDT and CDR2 YNNKEL (reference sequence). The CDR3 DNA reads TGTGCCAGCAGCCCTTCTAGACAAGAGACCCAGTACTTC. Protein product: CASSPSRQETQYF.

The V gene is TRBV5-6, the J gene TRBJ2-7, with D maybe TRBD1 (6 bases). The CDR3 has 13 residues. Trimming cost V 0 bases and J 3 bases, with 7 bases left between them. Germline CDR1 reads SGHDT; CDR2 reads YYEEEE. The CDR3 reads CASSLEDSYEQYF. Here the CDR3 DNA reads TGTGCCAGCAGCTTGGAGGACAGCTACGAGCAGTACTTC.

The chain couples TRBV10-2 to TRBJ2-7; TRBD1 aligns across 8 bases. This CDR3 comprises 14 residues. The germline V gene has CDR1 WSHSY and CDR2 SAAADI. J lost 0 bases, V lost 6 bases, and 4 bases had no gene match. The CDR3 spells CASRRGQGSYEQYF. The CDR3 coding sequence is TGCGCCAGCAGGAGAGGACAGGGCTCCTACGAGCAGTACTTC.

The genes are TRBV19 and TRBJ1-1; no reliable D call. The V gene lost 2 bases and the J gene lost 0 bases, with 7 bases spanning the gap. The germline gives CDR1 LNHDA, CDR2 SQIVND (reference sequence). This CDR3 has 14 residues. The CDR3 sequence is CASSITPMNTEAFF. The CDR3 bases are TGTGCCAGTAGTATAACTCCCATGAACACTGAAGCTTTCTTT.